This T cell receptor (beta chain) derives from a study of cytomegalovirus exposure and HLA in healthy donors. Points from the study as a whole: In terms of immune exposure information, only CMV serostatus was available. There were a few CMV-associated chains whose specificity for CMV antigens was confirmed in vitro. Researchers left out some V segments, among them TRBV6-2 and TRBV6-3, as indistinguishable.

This CDR3 has 17 residues. Germline assignment: CDR1 MDHEN and CDR2 SYDVKM. Trimming took off 3 bases at V and 1 base at J, with 19 bases between the two ends. 60 Vbeta and 13 Jbeta primers were used in PCR. Sequencing used immunoSEQ multiplex PCR; TCRdb keeps in-frame clones, though not all of them. The table includes about 200,000 clones, approximately 78% detected once. Sampled while nominally healthy, donors likely had unrecorded immune exposures. As to this clone: Its antigen is still unknown.

The clonotype originates from a woman aged 40 to 50 in good health and CMV-seronegative. The chain joins TRBV28 to TRBJ2-7, with D perhaps matching TRBD2 (6 bases). Sequencing input: PBMCs. The DNA for the CDR3 is TGTGCCAGCAGTTTTCCCCTAGGCCTAGCGTATTCCTACGAGCAGTACTTC. Protein product: CASSFPLGLAYSYEQYF.